A single sample gave rise to the 20 T cell receptor beta chains below, sequenced in a study of immune heterogeneity within non-small cell lung tumors. Multiplex PCR relied on 32 V and 13 J primers to amplify TCR beta CDR3. TCRdb re-analysed the multiplex PCR reads in MiXCR, keeping a single row per CDR3 protein. The data show 7,200 or so distinct CDR3 sequences, with under 25% seen just once and roughly 15% held by the top ten. Template material for each sample was 550 to 700 ng of bulk tumor genomic DNA. Several spatially distant biopsies were obtained per primary tumor intraoperatively. Those enrolled were patients newly diagnosed with untreated non-small cell lung cancer and undergoing curative surgery. The sequencing sample was made of lung tumor tissue. These receptors were obtained from a man between 60 and 75 years old with non-small cell lung cancer.

The rearrangement uses TRBV20-1 and TRBJ1-3; D perhaps matches TRBD1 (6 bases). Germline-derived CDR1 and CDR2 are DFQATT and SNEGSKA (reference sequence). The CDR3 is 13 residues long. The chain's CDR3 is CNERDIGRDTIYF. The CDR3 nucleotides read TGCAATGAGAGGGACATAGGGAGGGACACCATATATTTT.

This clonotype is deemed medium-sized (0.01 to 0.1%). The gene calls are TRBV28 and TRBJ2-1, with 9 bases aligning to TRBD2. Germline values: CDR1 MDHEN, CDR2 SYDVKM. The CDR3 loop spans 15 amino acids. The ends lost 6 bases at V and 0 bases at J; junction bases unmatched: 3. CDR3 in amino acids: CASSLSGSSYNEQFF. Written as DNA, the CDR3 is TGTGCCAGCAGCCTTAGCGGGAGCTCCTACAATGAGCAGTTCTTC.

On this clonotype: A read error may account for a junction end that differs from germline. CDR3: CAISVAVTSSPTDTQYF. CDR3 nucleotides: TGTGCCATCAGCGTAGCTGTGACTAGCAGTCCCACAGATACGCAGTATTTT. This chain links TRBV9 with TRBJ2-3; 7 positions agree with TRBD2. Germline assignment: CDR1 SGDLS and CDR2 YYNGEE. The CDR3 is 17 amino acids.

This clonotype qualifies as medium-sized (0.01 to 0.1%). The V gene is TRBV2, the J gene TRBJ2-2, with D maybe TRBD2 (6 bases). Deletions cut 3 bases from V and 4 bases from J, with 15 bases between. The CDR3 spans 16 residues. Germline V gives CDR1 SNHLY, CDR2 FYNNEI. The CDR3 region is CASSDPAGRRTGELFF. CDR3 sequence (DNA): TGTGCCAGCAGTGATCCGGCGGGGAGGCGCACCGGGGAGCTGTTTTTT.

This clonotype showed up just a few times. This sequence joins TRBV7-2 and TRBJ2-4; the D gene is possibly TRBD2 (7 bases). The germline V and J ends were trimmed by 1 base and 0 bases, with 22 bases remaining between them. CDR1 and CDR2 from the germline V gene are SGHTA and FQGNSA. The CDR3 length is 20 residues. The CDR3 sequence: CASSLGGRGRVAGAKNIQYF. CDR3 coding DNA: TGTGCCAGCAGCTTAGGGGGGAGGGGGAGGGTAGCGGGAGCCAAAAACATTCAGTACTTC.

As regards this clonotype: It may be a read error: a sequence one base away is much more abundant. V is TRBV9 and J is TRBJ1-2, with 7 nucleotides matching TRBD1. CDR1 and CDR2 from the germline V gene are SGDLS and YYNGEE. After removal of 10 bases from V and 2 bases from J, the junction contained 14 bases not matched to a gene. The CDR3 is 15 residues long. The CDR3, as DNA: TGTGCCCGCACCCCCAGGGGGGGGGGGAACTATGGCTACACCTTC. It translates to CARTPRGGGNYGYTF.

Concerning this clonotype: A much larger clone lies one base from this, so it may be a read error. The J gene is TRBJ2-3, the V gene TRBV20-1; 8 nucleotides line up with TRBD2. Germline V CDR1 and CDR2: DFQATT, SNEGSKA (reference sequence). The CDR3 loop spans 19 amino acids. The CDR3 spells CSASPFVGGRLVSTDTLYF. CDR3 in DNA: TGCAGTGCTAGTCCATTTGTCGGCGGGAGGTTGGTAAGCACAGATACGCTGTATTTT.

As concerns this clonotype: Because it lacks the conserved phenylalanine or tryptophan at the end, this CDR3 is likely a read error. The chain has TRBV19 and TRBJ2-7, with a possible D match to TRBD2 (6 bases). The V gene lost 2 bases and the J gene lost 2 bases, with 16 bases spanning the gap. Germline V gene sequence: CDR1 LNHDA, CDR2 SQIVND (reference sequence). This CDR3 contains 16 residues. For the CDR3, the DNA is TGTGCCAGTAGTATATCCTACCCTGGAGGGCCCTACGAGCAGTACCTC. The encoded protein is CASSISYPGGPYEQYL.

This clonotype rates as medium-sized. This chain links TRBV20-1 with TRBJ2-7; D is perhaps TRBD1 (5 bases). This CDR3 has 13 amino acids. The V end lost 6 bases, the J end lost 2 bases, and 14 bases lay between the germline ends. Looked up from germline, CDR1 is DFQATT and CDR2 is SNEGSKA (reference sequence). CDR3 bases: TGCAGTGCCTCTTTCAGGGAAACCTACGAGCAGTACTTC. Its translation: CSASFRETYEQYF.

As to this clonotype: A much more abundant neighbour one base away suggests this may be a read error. The rearrangement links TRBV10-2 to TRBJ1-6, with D tentatively TRBD1 (6 bases). Trimming left V 10 bases short and J 16 bases short, with 17 bases between. CDR3 length: 11 residues. Germline V gives CDR1 WSHSY, CDR2 SAAADI. In DNA, the CDR3 is TGCGCCACTATCGAGGGGGACGGACTCCACTTT. It specifies CATIEGDGLHF.

This clonotype is medium-sized (0.01 to 0.1%). J is TRBJ1-2 and V is TRBV7-4; tentative D call: TRBD1 (6 bases). Germline CDR1 reads SGHVT; CDR2 reads SQSDAQ. The CDR3 loop spans 14 amino acids. The germline V and J ends were trimmed by 5 bases and 8 bases, with 18 bases remaining between them. CDR3 loop: CASSPVPGAHGYTF. The CDR3 DNA is TGTGCCAGCAGCCCAGTTCCGGGGGCGCACGGCTACACCTTC.

This clonotype is medium-sized in the sample. The J gene is TRBJ1-2, the V gene TRBV14; perhaps TRBD1 as D (5 bases). The CDR3 loop spans 17 amino acids. In germline, CDR1 is SGHDN, CDR2 FVKESK. The V and J ends lost 1 base and 3 bases respectively, with 18 bases between them. CDR3 region: CASSQGQTGRGYYGYTF. The CDR3 coding sequence is TGTGCCAGCAGCCAAGGGCAGACGGGACGCGGATACTATGGCTACACCTTC.

In its sample, this clonotype was seen many times. J is TRBJ2-1 and V is TRBV7-2, with 10 bases fitting TRBD2. V gave up 3 bases and J gave up 8 bases; unmatched junction bases: 4. The CDR3 covers 14 residues. Germline lookup yields CDR1 SGHTA and CDR2 FQGNSA. CDR3 amino acids: CASSFTGTSDEQFF. CDR3 in DNA: TGTGCCAGCAGCTTTACCGGGACTAGCGATGAGCAGTTCTTC. Supplemented by reference TRBV7-2 and TRBJ2-1, the full variable domain reads GAGVSQSPSNKVTEKGKDVELRCDPISGHTALYWYRQSLGQGLEFLIYFQGNSAPDKSGLPSDRFSAERTGGSVSTLTIQRTQQEDSAVYLCASSFTGTSDEQFFGPGTRLTVL.

Only a few counts were recorded for this clonotype. The V and J genes are TRBV5-1 and TRBJ2-5, with 9 positions matching TRBD1. J lost 4 bases, V lost 3 bases, and 4 bases had no gene match. Germline V CDR1 and CDR2: SGHRS, YFSETQ. The CDR3 covers 14 residues. The CDR3 DNA reads as TGCGCCAGCAGCTCCGGGACAGGGATAGAGACCCAGTACTTC. This codes for CASSSGTGIETQYF.

With regard to this clonotype: A read error may account for a junction end that differs from germline. The V call is TRBV11-1, the J call TRBJ2-3, with 13 bases fitting TRBD2. The CDR3 is 16 amino acids. Germline loops: CDR1 SGHAT, CDR2 FQDESV (reference sequence). The chain's CDR3 is CAISSGTSGTTDTQYF. The CDR3 nucleotides read TGTGCCATCAGCTCGGGGACTAGCGGGACCACAGATACGCAGTATTTT.

This clonotype occurred a few times. The chain links TRBV2 to TRBJ2-4, with 8 nucleotides matching TRBD1. The trim removed 3 bases at V and 3 bases at J, leaving 7 bases unmatched. The length of the CDR3 is 16 residues. Germline V lookup: CDR1 SNHLY, CDR2 FYNNEI. The CDR3 DNA reads as TGTGCCAGCAGTGACGGACAGGGTGTGGGCAAAAACATTCAGTACTTC. The encoded protein is CASSDGQGVGKNIQYF.

By frequency in the sample, this clonotype is medium-sized. The chain combines TRBV6-1 with TRBJ2-2; 8 nucleotides align to TRBD1. The CDR3 extends over 15 amino acids. With 4 bases clipped from V and 2 bases from J, the junction kept 3 bases outside the gene matches. The germline gives CDR1 MNHNS, CDR2 SASEGT. The CDR3 is CASSVGTGNTGELFF. The CDR3, as DNA: TGTGCCAGCAGTGTAGGGACAGGAAACACCGGGGAGCTGTTTTTT.

This clonotype is medium-sized within its sample. The chain has TRBV6-1 and TRBJ1-2; 7 bases line up with TRBD1. This CDR3 is built from 14 residues. The germline CDR1 and CDR2 sequences are MNHNS and SASEGT. Losses at the gene ends were 5 bases for V and 2 bases for J; bases not matched to a gene: 5. The CDR3 coding sequence is TGTGCCAGCAGTAAGGGACAGCAAAACTATGGCTACACCTTC. Amino acids: CASSKGQQNYGYTF.

This clonotype was seen repeatedly, ten times or more. The chain uses TRBV20-1 and TRBJ1-1; D uncertain. Germline CDR1 is DFQATT and CDR2 is SNEGSKA (reference sequence). The CDR3 spans 16 residues. Trimming stripped 3 bases from V and 1 base from J, with 18 bases between. The CDR3 DNA is TGCAGTGCTAGTGTCTATGGGGAAGGGTGGAACACTGAAGCTTTCTTT. This gives the protein CSASVYGEGWNTEAFF.

The chain has TRBV11-2 and TRBJ2-2; no clear D. The CDR3 is 15 amino acids. Trimming took 5 bases from V and 14 from J, leaving 24 bases between them. CDR1 is SGHAT, CDR2 FQNNGV, per germline. This CDR3 reads CASSTLRVGLWYLFF. The CDR3 DNA is TGTGCCAGCAGCACACTACGCGTAGGATTGTGGTATCTGTTTTTT.